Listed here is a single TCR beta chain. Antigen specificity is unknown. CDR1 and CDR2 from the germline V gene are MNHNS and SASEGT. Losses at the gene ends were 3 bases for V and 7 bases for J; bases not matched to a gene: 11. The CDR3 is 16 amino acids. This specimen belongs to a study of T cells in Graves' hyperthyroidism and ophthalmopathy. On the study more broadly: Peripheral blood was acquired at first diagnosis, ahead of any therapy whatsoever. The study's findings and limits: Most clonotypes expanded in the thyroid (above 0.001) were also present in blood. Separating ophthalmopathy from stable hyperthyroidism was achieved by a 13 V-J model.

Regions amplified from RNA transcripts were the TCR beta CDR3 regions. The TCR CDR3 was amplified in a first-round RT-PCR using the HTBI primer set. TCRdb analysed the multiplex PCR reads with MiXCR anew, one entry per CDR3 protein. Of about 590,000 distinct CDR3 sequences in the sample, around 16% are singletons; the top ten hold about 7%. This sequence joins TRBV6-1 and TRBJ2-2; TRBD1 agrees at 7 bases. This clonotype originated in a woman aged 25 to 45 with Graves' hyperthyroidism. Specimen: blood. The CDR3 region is CASSDLRGRGIGELFF. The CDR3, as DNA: TGTGCCAGCAGTGATTTAAGGGGGCGAGGTATCGGGGAGCTGTTTTTT.